The TCR beta chain described here comes from a study of CD8+ T cells in alopecia areata. Across the whole study: Each recipient was a 7-10-week-old female C3H/HeJ mouse given skin from an approximately 6-13-month-old C3H/HeJ donor with spontaneous alopecia. Findings and limits, study-wide: Scalp samples also yield sequences from resident alphabeta T cells of normal skin. Clonality exceeded that of normal scalp in lesional scalp, most notably in alopecia totalis/universalis.

Sorting of pooled cutaneous lymph node cells was based on CD4, CD8alpha, NKG2D, NKG2ACE and other markers. The sequencing template was cDNA reverse transcribed from extracted RNA. Sequencing used immunoSEQ multiplex PCR; TCRdb keeps in-frame clones, though not all of them. Listed for the sample are under 350,000 clones, none seen a single time. Trimming pared 4 bases from V and 2 bases from J, leaving 11 bases between. From germline, CDR1 is NSHNY and CDR2 SYGAGN. The CDR3 runs 14 residues. This clone has only a few counts. Its cognate antigen is unknown. Mouse names are used for the genes. Read sequence stops 4 residues before the CDR3 end, and the germline J gene provides the missing end.

This receptor was obtained from a C3H/HeJ mouse with alopecia areata. This strain has MHC haplotype H2-k. Sequences were obtained from CD4+ T cells sorted from a lymph node. This sequence joins TRBV13-1 and TRBJ2-5; tentative D call: TRBD1 (5 bases). CDR3 DNA (partial): TGTGCCAGCAGTAAGGACAAAATCCAAGAC. Protein sequence: CASSKDKIQD. The full CDR3 protein is CASSKDKIQDTQYF.